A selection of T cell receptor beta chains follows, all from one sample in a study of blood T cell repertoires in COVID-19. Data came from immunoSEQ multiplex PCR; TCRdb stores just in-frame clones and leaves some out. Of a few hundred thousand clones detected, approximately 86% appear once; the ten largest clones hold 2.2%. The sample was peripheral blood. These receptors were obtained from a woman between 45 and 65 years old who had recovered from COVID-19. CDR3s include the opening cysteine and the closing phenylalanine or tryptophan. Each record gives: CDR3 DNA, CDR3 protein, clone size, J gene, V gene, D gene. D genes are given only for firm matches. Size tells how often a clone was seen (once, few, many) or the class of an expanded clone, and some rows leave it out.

TGTGCCAGCAGCCCCGGACAGGCAACTAATGAAAAACTGTTTTTT | CASSPGQATNEKLFF | - | TRBJ1-4 | TRBV7-9 | TRBD1
TGTGCCTGGAGAGGGACTACGTACAATGAGCAGTTCTTC | CAWRGTTYNEQFF | - | TRBJ2-1 | TRBV30 | TRBD2
TGCGCCAGCAGATCGACCCGGGACATCCACTACGAGCAGTACTTC | CASRSTRDIHYEQYF | - | TRBJ2-7 | TRBV5-1 | -
TGTGCCAGCAGCTCCAGGACAGGCTACAATGAGCAGTTCTTC | CASSSRTGYNEQFF | - | TRBJ2-1 | TRBV7-2 | TRBD1
TGTGCCAGCAGCCTAGGGACAGGGGCCTATGGCTACACCTTC | CASSLGTGAYGYTF | - | TRBJ1-2 | TRBV3-1/TRBV3-2 | TRBD1
TGCGCCAGCAGCTTCTACAGGGACACCGGGGAGCTGTTTTTT | CASSFYRDTGELFF | - | TRBJ2-2 | TRBV4-3 | -
TGTGCCAGTAGTGTCAGGGGATCGACTGAAGCTTTCTTT | CASSVRGSTEAFF | - | TRBJ1-1 | TRBV19 | -
TGTGCCAGCAGTTACCCCAGGGGTGCCGCTGGAAACACCATATATTTT | CASSYPRGAAGNTIYF | - | TRBJ1-3 | TRBV6-6 | -
TGTGCCAGCAGTTATTTGGACAGGGGCACTGAAGCTTTCTTT | CASSYLDRGTEAFF | - | TRBJ1-1 | TRBV9 | TRBD1
TGTGCCAGCAGCCACAGGGGTGTGAACTATGGCTACACCTTC | CASSHRGVNYGYTF | - | TRBJ1-2 | TRBV7-2 | TRBD1
TGTGCCAGCAGCCGTACTAGCGGCGAGCAGTACTTC | CASSRTSGEQYF | many | TRBJ2-7 | TRBV2 | TRBD2
TGTGCCTGGAGTCCACCGGACAGGACGCTCTCTGGAAACACCATATATTTT | CAWSPPDRTLSGNTIYF | - | TRBJ1-3 | TRBV30 | TRBD1
TGTGCCTGTCTCCGGGTCCAACACCATGAGCAGTTCTTC | CACLRVQHHEQFF | - | TRBJ2-1 | TRBV30 | -
TGCGCCAGCAGCTTGGTGCTAGCGGGAGGCGGAGGTGGGGGCAATGAGCAGTTCTTC | CASSLVLAGGGGGGNEQFF | - | TRBJ2-1 | TRBV5-1 | TRBD2
TGTGCCAGCAGCTTGGCGGGACAGGGTTTGTACCTCTATGGCTACACCTTC | CASSLAGQGLYLYGYTF | - | TRBJ1-2 | TRBV5-6 | TRBD1
TGTGCCAGCAGCGCGGACAGAAACGACCTCTATGGCTACACCTTC | CASSADRNDLYGYTF | - | TRBJ1-2 | TRBV9 | -
TGTGCCAGCAGCCCCACTACCGCGGAGGTCGCTGGCTACACCTTC | CASSPTTAEVAGYTF | - | TRBJ1-2 | TRBV3-1/TRBV3-2 | -
TGTGCCAGCTCACGACCGGACAGGCCGCTTGGGGCCAACGTCCTGACTTTC | CASSRPDRPLGANVLTF | - | TRBJ2-6 | TRBV18 | TRBD1
TGTGCCAGCAGCTCCAAGGGGGCGCGGGACTATGGCTACACCTTC | CASSSKGARDYGYTF | - | TRBJ1-2 | TRBV7-9 | TRBD1
TGTGCCAGTAGTATCAGTGGCCGATCCGTCTATGGCTACACCTTC | CASSISGRSVYGYTF | - | TRBJ1-2 | TRBV19 | -
TGTGCCAGCAGACGGACAGGGGCAAAAGCTTTCTTT | CASRRTGAKAFF | - | TRBJ1-1 | TRBV6-5 | TRBD1
TGTGCCAGCAGTTTCCTGGGGACAGATAATGAAAAACTGTTTTTT | CASSFLGTDNEKLFF | - | TRBJ1-4 | TRBV5-6 | TRBD1
TGTGCCAGCAGCTTAAGAGACTTC | CASSLRDF | - | TRBJ2-7 | TRBV11-2 | -
TGTGCCAGCAGCCGCAAAACCGGGACAGGATACTACGAGCAGTACTTC | CASSRKTGTGYYEQYF | - | TRBJ2-7 | TRBV14 | TRBD1
TGTGCCAGTAGTATACCTCGGGACAGGGGATTTAGCAATCAGCCCCAGCATTTT | CASSIPRDRGFSNQPQHF | - | TRBJ1-5 | TRBV19 | TRBD1
TGTGCCAGCAGCTTATCGGTCGCCCAGGTCGGCTACACCTTC | CASSLSVAQVGYTF | - | TRBJ1-2 | TRBV5-4 | -
TGCGCCAGCAGCGGGGACAGGGGTAACTATGGCTACACCTTC | CASSGDRGNYGYTF | - | TRBJ1-2 | TRBV5-1 | TRBD1
TGTGCCAGCAGCTTGGGTGGACAGGGGATAGATACGCAGTATTTT | CASSLGGQGIDTQYF | - | TRBJ2-3 | TRBV5-6 | TRBD1
TGTGCCAGCAGCTTAGCAGGCGGGAGTCGGACAGATACGCAGTATTTT | CASSLAGGSRTDTQYF | - | TRBJ2-3 | TRBV7-8 | TRBD2
TGCGCCAGCAGCCAAGAAGGACAGGGAATCTATGGCTACACCTTC | CASSQEGQGIYGYTF | - | TRBJ1-2 | TRBV4-3 | TRBD1
TGTGCCAGCAGCTTAGCGGCGGGACAGTTGAGCTCTGGAAACACCATATATTTT | CASSLAAGQLSSGNTIYF | - | TRBJ1-3 | TRBV7-2 | TRBD1
TGCAGCGCCGGGACAGGGTCAGAGACCCAGTACTTC | CSAGTGSETQYF | - | TRBJ2-5 | TRBV29-1 | TRBD1